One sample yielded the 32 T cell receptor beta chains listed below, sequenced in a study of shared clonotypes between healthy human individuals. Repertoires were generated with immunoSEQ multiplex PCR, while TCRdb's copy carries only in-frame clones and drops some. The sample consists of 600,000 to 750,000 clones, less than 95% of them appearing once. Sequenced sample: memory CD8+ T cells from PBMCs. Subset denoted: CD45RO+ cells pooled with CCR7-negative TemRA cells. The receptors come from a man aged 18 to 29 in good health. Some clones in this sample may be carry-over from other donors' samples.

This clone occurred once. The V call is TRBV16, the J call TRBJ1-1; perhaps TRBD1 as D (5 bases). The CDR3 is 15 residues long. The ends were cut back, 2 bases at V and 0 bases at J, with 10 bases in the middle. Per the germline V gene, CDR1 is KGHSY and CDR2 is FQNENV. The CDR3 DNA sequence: TGTGCCAGCAGCCAAGTCAGGGTCATGAACACTGAAGCTTTCTTT. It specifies CASSQVRVMNTEAFF. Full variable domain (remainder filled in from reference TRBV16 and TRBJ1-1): GEEVAQTPKHLVRGEGQKAKLYCAPIKGHSYVFWYQQVLKNEFKFLISFQNENVFDETGMPKERFSAKCLPNSPCSLEIQATKLEDSAVYFCASSQVRVMNTEAFFGQGTRLTVV.

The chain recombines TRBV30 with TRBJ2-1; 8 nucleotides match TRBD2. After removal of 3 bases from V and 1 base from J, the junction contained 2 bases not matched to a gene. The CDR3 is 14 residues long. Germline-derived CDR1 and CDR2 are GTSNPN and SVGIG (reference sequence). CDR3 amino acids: CAWSGLASYNEQFF. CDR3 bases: TGTGCCTGGAGCGGACTAGCTTCCTACAATGAGCAGTTCTTC.

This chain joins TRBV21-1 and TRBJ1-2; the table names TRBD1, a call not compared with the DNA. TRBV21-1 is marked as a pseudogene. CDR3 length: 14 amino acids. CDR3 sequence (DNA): TGTGCCAGCAGCAAAGATACCCAGGGGAGCGGCTACACCTTC. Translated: CASSKDTQGSGYTF.

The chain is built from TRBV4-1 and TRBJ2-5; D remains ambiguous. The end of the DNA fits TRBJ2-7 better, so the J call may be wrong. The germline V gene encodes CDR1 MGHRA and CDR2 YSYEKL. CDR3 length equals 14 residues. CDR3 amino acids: CASSQERRTYEQYF. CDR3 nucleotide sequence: TGCGCCAGCAGCCAAGAGCGCAGGACCTACGAGCAGTACTTC.

The CDR3 DNA reads TGTGCCAGCAGCGTAGGTTGGGGACAGGGAACCTATGGCTACACCTTC. It yields the protein CASSVGWGQGTYGYTF. The chain combines TRBV9 with TRBJ1-2, with TRBD1 identical over 9 bases. Germline V CDR1 and CDR2: SGDLS, YYNGEE. The CDR3 is 16 residues long. V was clipped by 0 bases and J by 4 bases; unmatched bases: 7.

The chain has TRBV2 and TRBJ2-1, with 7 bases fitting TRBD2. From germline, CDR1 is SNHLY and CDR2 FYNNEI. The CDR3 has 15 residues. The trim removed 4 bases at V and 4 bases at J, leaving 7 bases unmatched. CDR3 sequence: CASSVLAEGYNEQFF. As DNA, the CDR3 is TGTGCCAGCAGTGTCCTAGCGGAAGGGTACAATGAGCAGTTCTTC.

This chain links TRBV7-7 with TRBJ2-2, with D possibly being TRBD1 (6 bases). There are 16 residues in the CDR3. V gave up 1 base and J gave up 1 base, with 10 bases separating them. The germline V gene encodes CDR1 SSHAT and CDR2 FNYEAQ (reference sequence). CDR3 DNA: TGTGCCAGCAGCTTAGTGTACAGGGAGAACACCGGGGAGCTGTTTTTT. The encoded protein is CASSLVYRENTGELFF.

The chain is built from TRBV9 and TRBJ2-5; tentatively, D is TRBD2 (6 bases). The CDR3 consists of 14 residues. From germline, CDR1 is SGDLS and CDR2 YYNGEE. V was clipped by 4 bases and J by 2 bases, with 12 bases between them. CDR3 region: CASSYSGLQETQYF. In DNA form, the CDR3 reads TGTGCCAGCAGCTACAGCGGGTTACAAGAGACCCAGTACTTC.

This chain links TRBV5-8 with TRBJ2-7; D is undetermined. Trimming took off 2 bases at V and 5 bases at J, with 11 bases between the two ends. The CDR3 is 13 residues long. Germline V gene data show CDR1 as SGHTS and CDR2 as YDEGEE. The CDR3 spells CASSFAVTHEQYF. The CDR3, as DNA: TGTGCCAGCAGCTTCGCGGTTACCCACGAGCAGTACTTC.

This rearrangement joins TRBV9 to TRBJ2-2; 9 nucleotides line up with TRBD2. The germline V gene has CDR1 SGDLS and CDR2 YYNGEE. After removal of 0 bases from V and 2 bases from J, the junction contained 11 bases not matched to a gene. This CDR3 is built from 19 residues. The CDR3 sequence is CASSVARGAGGLNTGELFF. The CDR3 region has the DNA TGTGCCAGCAGCGTAGCCCGGGGGGCGGGAGGGCTAAACACCGGGGAGCTGTTTTTT.

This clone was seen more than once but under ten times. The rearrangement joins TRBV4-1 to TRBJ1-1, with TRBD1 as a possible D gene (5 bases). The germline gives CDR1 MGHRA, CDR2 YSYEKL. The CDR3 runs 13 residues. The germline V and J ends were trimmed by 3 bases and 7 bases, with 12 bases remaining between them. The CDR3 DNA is TGCGCCAGCAGCCAGACGGCAGGGAGTGAAGCTTTCTTT. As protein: CASSQTAGSEAFF.

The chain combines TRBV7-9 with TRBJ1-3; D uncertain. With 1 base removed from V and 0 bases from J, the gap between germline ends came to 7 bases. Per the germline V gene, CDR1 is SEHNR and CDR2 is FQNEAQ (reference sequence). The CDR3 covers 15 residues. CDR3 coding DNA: TGTGCCAGCAGCTTAGGACGCTACTCTGGAAACACCATATATTTT. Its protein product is CASSLGRYSGNTIYF.

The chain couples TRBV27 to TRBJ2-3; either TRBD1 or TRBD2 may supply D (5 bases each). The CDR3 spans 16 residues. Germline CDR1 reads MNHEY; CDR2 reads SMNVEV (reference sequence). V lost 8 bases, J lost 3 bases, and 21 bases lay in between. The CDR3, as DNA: TGTGCCAGCGGGGACCGGACCCCTATGGGGACAGATACGCAGTATTTT. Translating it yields CASGDRTPMGTDTQYF.

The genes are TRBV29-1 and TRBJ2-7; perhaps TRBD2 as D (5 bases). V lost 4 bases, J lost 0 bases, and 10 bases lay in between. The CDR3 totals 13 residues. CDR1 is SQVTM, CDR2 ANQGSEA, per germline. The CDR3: CSVVAQASYEQYF. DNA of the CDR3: TGCAGCGTTGTAGCGCAGGCCTCCTACGAGCAGTACTTC.

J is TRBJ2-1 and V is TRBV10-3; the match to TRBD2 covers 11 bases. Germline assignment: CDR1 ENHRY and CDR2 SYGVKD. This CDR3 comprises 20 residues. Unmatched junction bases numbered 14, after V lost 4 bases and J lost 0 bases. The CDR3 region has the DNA TGTGCCATCAGTGCTCCAAAGGGGACTAGCGGAGCGTCCTCCTACAATGAGCAGTTCTTC. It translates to CAISAPKGTSGASSYNEQFF.

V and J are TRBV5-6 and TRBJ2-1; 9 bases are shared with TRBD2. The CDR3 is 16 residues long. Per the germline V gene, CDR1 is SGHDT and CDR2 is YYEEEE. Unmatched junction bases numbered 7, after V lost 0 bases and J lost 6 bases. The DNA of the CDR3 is TGTGCCAGCAGCTTGGAGCTTAGCGGGAGAGGCAATGAGCAGTTCTTC. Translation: CASSLELSGRGNEQFF.

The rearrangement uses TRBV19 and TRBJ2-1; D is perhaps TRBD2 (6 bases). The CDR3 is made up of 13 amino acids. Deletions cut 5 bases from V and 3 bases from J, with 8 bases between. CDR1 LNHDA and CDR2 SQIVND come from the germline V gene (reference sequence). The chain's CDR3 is CASSASVYNEQFF. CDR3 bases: TGTGCCAGTAGTGCTAGCGTCTACAATGAGCAGTTCTTC.

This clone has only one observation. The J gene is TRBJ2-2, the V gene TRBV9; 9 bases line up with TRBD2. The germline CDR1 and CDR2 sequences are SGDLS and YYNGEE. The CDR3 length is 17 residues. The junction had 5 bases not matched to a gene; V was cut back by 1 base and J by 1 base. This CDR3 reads CASSVSRLAENTGELFF. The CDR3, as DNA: TGTGCCAGCAGCGTATCTCGACTAGCGGAGAACACCGGGGAGCTGTTTTTT.

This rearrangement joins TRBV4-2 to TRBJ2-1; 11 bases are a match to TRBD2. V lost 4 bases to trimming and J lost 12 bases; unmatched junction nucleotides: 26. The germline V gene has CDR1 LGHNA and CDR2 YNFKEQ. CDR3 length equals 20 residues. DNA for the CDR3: TGTGCCAGCAGCCCCTTACACAGCCCGCGTGATAGCGGGAGGGCCGCCGGGCAGTTCTTC. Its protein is CASSPLHSPRDSGRAAGQFF.

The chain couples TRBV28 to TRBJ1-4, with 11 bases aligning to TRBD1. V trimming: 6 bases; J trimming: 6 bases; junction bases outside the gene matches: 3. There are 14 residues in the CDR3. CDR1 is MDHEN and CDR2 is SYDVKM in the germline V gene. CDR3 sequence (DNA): TGTGCCAGCAGGCGGGACAGGGGGGATGAAAAACTGTTTTTT. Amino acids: CASRRDRGDEKLFF.

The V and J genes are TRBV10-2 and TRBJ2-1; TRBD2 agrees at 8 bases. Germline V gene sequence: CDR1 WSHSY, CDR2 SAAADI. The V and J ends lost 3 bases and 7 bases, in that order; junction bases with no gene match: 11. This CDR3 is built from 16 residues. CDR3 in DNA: TGCGCCAGCAGTGACTGGCGGGAGGCGATGTTGAATGAGCAGTTCTTC. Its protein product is CASSDWREAMLNEQFF.

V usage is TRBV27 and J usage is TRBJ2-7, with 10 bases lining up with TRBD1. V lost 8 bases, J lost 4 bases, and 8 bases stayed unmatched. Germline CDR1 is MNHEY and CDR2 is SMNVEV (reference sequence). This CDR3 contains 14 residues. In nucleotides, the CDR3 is TGTGCCAGCGGTGTGACAGGGGGCGCTTACGAGCAGTACTTC. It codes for CASGVTGGAYEQYF.

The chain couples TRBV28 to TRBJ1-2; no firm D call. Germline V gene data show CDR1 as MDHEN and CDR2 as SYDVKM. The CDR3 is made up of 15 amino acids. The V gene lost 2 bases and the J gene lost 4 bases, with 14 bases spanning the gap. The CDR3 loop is CASSLGVRQLYGYTF. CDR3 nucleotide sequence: TGTGCCAGCAGTTTAGGGGTACGGCAGCTCTATGGCTACACCTTC.

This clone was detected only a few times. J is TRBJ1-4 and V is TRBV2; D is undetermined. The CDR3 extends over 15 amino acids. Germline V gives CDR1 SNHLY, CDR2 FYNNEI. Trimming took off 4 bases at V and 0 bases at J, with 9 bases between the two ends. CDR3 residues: CASSVTAATNEKLFF. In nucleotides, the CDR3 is TGTGCCAGCAGTGTTACAGCTGCAACTAATGAAAAACTGTTTTTT.

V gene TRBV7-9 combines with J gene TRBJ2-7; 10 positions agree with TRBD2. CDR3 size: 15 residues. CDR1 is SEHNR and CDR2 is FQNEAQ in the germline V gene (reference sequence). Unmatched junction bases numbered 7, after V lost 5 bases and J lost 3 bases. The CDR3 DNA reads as TGTGCCAGCAGCCCCGCTAGCGGGAGTTTCTACGAGCAGTACTTC. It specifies CASSPASGSFYEQYF. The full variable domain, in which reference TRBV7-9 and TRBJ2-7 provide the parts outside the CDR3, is DTGVSQNPRHKITKRGQNVTFRCDPISEHNRLYWYRQTLGQGPEFLTYFQNEAQLEKSRLLSDRFSAERPKGSFSTLEIQRTEQGDSAMYLCASSPASGSFYEQYFGPGTRLTVT.

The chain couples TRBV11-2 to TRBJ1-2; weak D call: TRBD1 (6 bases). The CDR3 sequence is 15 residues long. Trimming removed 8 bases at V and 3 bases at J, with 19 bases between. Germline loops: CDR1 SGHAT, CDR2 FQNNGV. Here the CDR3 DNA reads TGTGCCAGCGCACCCCGGGACATTCGGGACTATGGCTACACCTTC. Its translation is CASAPRDIRDYGYTF.

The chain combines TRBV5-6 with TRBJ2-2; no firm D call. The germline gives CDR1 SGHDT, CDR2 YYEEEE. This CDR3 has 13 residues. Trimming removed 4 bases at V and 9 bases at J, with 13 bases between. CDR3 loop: CASSPHNIRELFF. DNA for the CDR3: TGTGCCAGCAGCCCCCACAATATAAGGGAGCTGTTTTTT. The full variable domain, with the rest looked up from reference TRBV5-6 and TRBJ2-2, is DAGVTQSPTHLIKTRGQQVTLRCSPKSGHDTVSWYQQALGQGPQFIFQYYEEEERQRGNFPDRFSGHQFPNYSSELNVNALLLGDSALYLCASSPHNIRELFFGEGSRLTVL.

The chain's CDR3 is CASSLGGLHGYTF. Written as DNA, the CDR3 is TGTGCCAGCAGCCTGGGAGGGTTGCATGGCTACACCTTC. The chain joins TRBV7-9 to TRBJ1-2; D is unclear. V gave up 5 bases and J gave up 6 bases, with 13 bases separating them. CDR1 SEHNR and CDR2 FQNEAQ come from the germline V gene (reference sequence). This CDR3 is 13 amino acids long.

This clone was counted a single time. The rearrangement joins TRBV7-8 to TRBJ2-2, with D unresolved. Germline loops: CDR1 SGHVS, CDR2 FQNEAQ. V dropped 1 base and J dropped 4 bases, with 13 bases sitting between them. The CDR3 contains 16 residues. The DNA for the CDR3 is TGTGCCAGCAGCTTAGTCGTCACCCCCCGCACCGGGGAGCTGTTTTTT. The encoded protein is CASSLVVTPRTGELFF.

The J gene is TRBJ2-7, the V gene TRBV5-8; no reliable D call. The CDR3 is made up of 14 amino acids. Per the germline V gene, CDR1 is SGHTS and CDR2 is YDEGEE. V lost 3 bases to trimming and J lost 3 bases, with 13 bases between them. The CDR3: CASSWNSADYEQYF. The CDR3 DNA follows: TGTGCCAGCAGCTGGAACAGCGCAGACTACGAGCAGTACTTC.

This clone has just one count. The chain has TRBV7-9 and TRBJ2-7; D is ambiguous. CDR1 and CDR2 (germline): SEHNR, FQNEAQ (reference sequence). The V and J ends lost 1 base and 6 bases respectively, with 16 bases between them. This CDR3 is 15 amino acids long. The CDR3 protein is CASSLVPHRVSEQYF. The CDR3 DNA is TGTGCCAGCAGCTTAGTCCCCCACCGAGTCTCCGAGCAGTACTTC.

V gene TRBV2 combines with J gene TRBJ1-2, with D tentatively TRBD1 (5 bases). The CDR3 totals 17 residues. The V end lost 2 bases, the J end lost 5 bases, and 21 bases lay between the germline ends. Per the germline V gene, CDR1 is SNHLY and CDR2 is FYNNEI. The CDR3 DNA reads TGTGCCAGCAGTGAATGGTATAGGGCAGGGAAGAGGTATGGCTACACCTTC. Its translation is CASSEWYRAGKRYGYTF.